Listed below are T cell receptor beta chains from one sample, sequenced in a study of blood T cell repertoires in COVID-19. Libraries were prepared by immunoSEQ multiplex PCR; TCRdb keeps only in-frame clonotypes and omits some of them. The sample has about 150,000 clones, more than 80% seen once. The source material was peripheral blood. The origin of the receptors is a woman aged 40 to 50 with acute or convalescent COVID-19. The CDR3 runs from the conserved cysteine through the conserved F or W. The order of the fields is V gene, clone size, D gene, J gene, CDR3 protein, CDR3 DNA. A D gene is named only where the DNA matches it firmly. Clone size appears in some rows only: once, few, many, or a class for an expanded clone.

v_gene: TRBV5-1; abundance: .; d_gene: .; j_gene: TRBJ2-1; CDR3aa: CASSLGTEYNEQFF; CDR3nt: TGCGCCAGCAGCTTGGGGACAGAGTACAATGAGCAGTTCTTC
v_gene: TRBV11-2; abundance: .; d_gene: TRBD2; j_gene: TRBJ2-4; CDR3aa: CASGYLAGDLLAKNIQYF; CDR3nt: TGTGCCAGCGGATATCTAGCGGGAGACCTCTTAGCCAAAAACATTCAGTACTTC
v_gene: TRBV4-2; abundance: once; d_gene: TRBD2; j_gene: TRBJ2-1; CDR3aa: CASSQGTSGGYNEQFF; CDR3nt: TGTGCCAGCAGCCAAGGGACTAGCGGGGGTTACAATGAGCAGTTCTTC
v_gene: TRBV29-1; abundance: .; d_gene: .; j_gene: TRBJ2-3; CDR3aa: CSTERGTDTQYF; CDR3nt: TGCAGCACCGAAAGGGGTACAGATACGCAGTATTTT
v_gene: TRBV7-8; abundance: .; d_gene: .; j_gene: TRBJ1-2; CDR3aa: CASSALTGIGGYTF; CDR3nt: TGTGCCAGCAGCGCCCTTACAGGGATCGGGGGCTACACCTTC
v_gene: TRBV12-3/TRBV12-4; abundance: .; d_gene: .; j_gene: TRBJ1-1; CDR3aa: CASSPSPGAFF; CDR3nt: TGTGCCAGCAGTCCAAGCCCAGGGGCTTTCTTT
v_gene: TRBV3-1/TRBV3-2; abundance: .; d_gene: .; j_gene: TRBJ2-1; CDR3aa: CASSREKGGPYNEQFF; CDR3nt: TGTGCCAGCAGTCGCGAGAAGGGGGGGCCGTACAATGAGCAGTTCTTC
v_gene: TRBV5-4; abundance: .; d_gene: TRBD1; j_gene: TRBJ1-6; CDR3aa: CASSLGPQGAPNSPLHF; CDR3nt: TGTGCCAGCAGCTTGGGGCCACAGGGGGCGCCTAATTCACCCCTCCACTTT
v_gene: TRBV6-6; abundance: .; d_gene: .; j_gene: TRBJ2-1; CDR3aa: CASGRANEQFF; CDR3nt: TGTGCCAGCGGCAGGGCCAATGAGCAGTTCTTC
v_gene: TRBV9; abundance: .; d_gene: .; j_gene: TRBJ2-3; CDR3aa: CASSVAGPSTDTQYF; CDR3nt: TGTGCCAGCAGCGTGGCAGGCCCCTCTACAGATACGCAGTATTTT
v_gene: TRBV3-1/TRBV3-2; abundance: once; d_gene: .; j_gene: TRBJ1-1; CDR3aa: CASSQALLNTEAFF; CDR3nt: TGTGCCAGCAGCCAAGCCCTCCTGAACACTGAAGCTTTCTTT
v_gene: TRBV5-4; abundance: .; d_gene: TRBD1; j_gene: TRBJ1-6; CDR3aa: CASSKAGQDLDSPLHF; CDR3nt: TGTGCCAGCAGCAAGGCGGGACAGGATTTAGATTCACCCCTCCACTTT
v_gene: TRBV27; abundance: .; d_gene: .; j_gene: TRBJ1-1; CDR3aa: CASTRRTGTEAFF; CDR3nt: TGTGCCAGCACGCGCCGAACCGGCACTGAAGCTTTCTTT
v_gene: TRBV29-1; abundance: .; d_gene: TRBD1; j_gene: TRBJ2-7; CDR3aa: CSVGLDRAYEQYF; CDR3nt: TGCAGCGTTGGATTGGACAGGGCCTACGAGCAGTACTTC
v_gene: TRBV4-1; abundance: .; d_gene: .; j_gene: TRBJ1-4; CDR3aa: CASSHMTGKWRKLFF; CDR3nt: TGCGCCAGCAGCCACATGACAGGTAAGTGGAGAAAACTGTTTTTT
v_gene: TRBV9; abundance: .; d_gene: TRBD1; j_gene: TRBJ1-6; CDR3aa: CASSVTGTGINSPLHF; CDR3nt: TGTGCCAGCAGCGTAACCGGGACAGGGATAAACTCACCCCTCCACTTT
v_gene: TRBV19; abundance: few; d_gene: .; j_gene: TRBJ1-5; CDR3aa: CASSISQKNQPQHF; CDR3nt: TGTGCCAGTAGTATTAGCCAGAAAAATCAGCCCCAGCATTTT
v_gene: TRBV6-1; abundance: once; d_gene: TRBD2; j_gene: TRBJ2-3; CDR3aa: CASSDTSVFSTDTQYF; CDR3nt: TGTGCCAGCAGTGATACTAGCGTATTTAGCACAGATACGCAGTATTTT
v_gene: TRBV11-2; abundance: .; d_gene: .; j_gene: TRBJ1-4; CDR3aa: CASSFSSNEKLFF; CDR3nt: TGTGCCAGCAGCTTTAGTAGTAATGAAAAACTGTTTTTT
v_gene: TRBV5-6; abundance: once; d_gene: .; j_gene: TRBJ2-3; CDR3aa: CASSPTVKSTDTQYF; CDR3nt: TGTGCCAGCAGCCCCACTGTGAAAAGCACAGATACGCAGTATTTT
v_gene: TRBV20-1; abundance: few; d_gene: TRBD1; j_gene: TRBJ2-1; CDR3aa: CSASWGQGARSGGFSYNEQFF; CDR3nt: TGCAGTGCTAGTTGGGGACAGGGGGCGCGGAGCGGGGGCTTCTCCTACAATGAGCAGTTCTTC
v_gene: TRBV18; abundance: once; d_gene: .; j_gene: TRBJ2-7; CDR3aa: CASSSPGFEQSYEQYF; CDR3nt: TGTGCCAGCTCATCCCCCGGTTTTGAACAGAGCTACGAGCAGTACTTC
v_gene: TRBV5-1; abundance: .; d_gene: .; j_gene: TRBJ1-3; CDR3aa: CASSLESGGFGNTIYF; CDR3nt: TGCGCCAGCAGCCTAGAGTCGGGAGGGTTTGGAAACACCATATATTTT
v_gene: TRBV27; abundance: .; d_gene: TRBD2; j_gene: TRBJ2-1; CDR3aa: CASSSRLAGHNEQFF; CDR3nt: TGTGCCAGCAGTTCTAGACTAGCGGGCCACAATGAGCAGTTCTTC
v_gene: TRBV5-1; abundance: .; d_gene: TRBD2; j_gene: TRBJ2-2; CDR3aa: CASSLGTSGPRNTGELFF; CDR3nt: TGCGCCAGCAGCTTAGGGACTAGCGGACCCAGAAACACCGGGGAGCTGTTTTTT
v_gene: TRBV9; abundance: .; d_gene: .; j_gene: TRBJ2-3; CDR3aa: CASSPGGTLNTDTQYF; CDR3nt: TGTGCCAGCAGCCCAGGGGGGACACTAAACACAGATACGCAGTATTTT
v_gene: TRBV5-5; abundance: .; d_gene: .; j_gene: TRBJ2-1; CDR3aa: CASSLGPAGNEQFF; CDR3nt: TGTGCCAGCAGCTTGGGTCCGGCGGGGAATGAGCAGTTCTTC
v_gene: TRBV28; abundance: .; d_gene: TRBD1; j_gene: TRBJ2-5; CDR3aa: CASSHRGPRQETQYF; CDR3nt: TGTGCCAGCAGCCACAGGGGGCCCCGCCAAGAGACCCAGTACTTC
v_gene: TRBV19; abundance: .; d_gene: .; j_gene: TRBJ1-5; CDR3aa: CASTTVGDQPQHF; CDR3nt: TGTGCCAGTACCACGGTCGGGGATCAGCCCCAGCATTTT
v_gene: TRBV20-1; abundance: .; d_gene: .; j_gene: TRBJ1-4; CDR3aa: CSASRGEGEKLFF; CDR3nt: TGCAGTGCTAGTCGGGGTGAGGGTGAAAAACTGTTTTTT
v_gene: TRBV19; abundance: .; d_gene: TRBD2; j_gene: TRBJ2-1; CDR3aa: CASSIDSGPYNEQFF; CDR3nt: TGTGCCAGTAGTATAGATAGCGGGCCCTACAATGAGCAGTTCTTC
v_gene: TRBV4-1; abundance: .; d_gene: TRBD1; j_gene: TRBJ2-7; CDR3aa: CASSSLNYPGTESSYEQYF; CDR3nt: TGCGCCAGCAGCTCACTAAACTACCCCGGGACAGAGTCCTCCTACGAGCAGTACTTC
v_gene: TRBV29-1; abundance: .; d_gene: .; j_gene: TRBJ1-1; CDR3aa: CSVDRDRGTEAFF; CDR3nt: TGCAGCGTTGACCGGGACCGGGGGACTGAAGCTTTCTTT